One sample yielded the 2 T cell receptor beta chains listed below, sequenced in a study of T cell repertoires in cytomegalovirus infection. What these receptors recognize is not known. TCRdb fed the reads into MiXCR, producing one record per CDR3 protein. Of about 220,000 distinct CDR3 sequences listed, 35% to 40% are singletons. Sequencing was performed on CD8+ T cells from cultured PBMCs, taken from culture after CMV antigen stimulation. The receptors shown here come from a human donor in good health (CMV status not recorded). Some clones in this sample may be carry-over from other donors' samples.

This clonotype showed up many times. The V and J genes are TRBV6-1 and TRBJ2-3, with 9 positions matching TRBD1. Trimming at V came to 5 bases and at J to 1 base, leaving 19 bases not matched to a gene. The CDR3 is 20 residues long. Per the germline V gene, CDR1 is MNHNS and CDR2 is SASEGT. For the CDR3, the DNA is TGTGCCAGCAGTTCTATGGACAGGGGAGTGGGAATTTTGGGCACAGATACGCAGTATTTT. It translates to CASSSMDRGVGILGTDTQYF.

The J gene is TRBJ1-2, the V gene TRBV7-9, with D uncertain. Germline values: CDR1 SEHNR, CDR2 FQNEAQ (reference sequence). Trimming removed 1 base at V and 2 bases at J, with 20 bases between. This CDR3 has 18 residues. The CDR3 spells CASSLGGLGVPNNYGYTF. DNA of the CDR3: TGTGCCAGCAGCTTAGGAGGATTAGGAGTCCCTAACAACTATGGCTACACCTTC.